A single sample is the source of the 5 T cell receptor beta chains below, sequenced in a study of graft-versus-host responses after intestinal transplantation. Produced via immunoSEQ multiplex PCR; TCRdb's table is partial and in-frame only. The data hold around 95,000 clones, with about 90% observed a single time. No antigen is known for these receptors. Sequenced material: unstimulated CD4+ T cells sorted from spleen or lymph node cells, taken before transplant. Source of these receptors: a human donor who was the organ donor for an intestinal transplant.

The chain links TRBV5-1 to TRBJ2-1; 9 nucleotides agree with TRBD2. Trimming cost V 3 bases and J 3 bases; bases outside gene matches: 4. Germline V lookup: CDR1 SGHRS, CDR2 YFSETQ. The CDR3 sequence is 15 residues long. DNA for the CDR3: TGCGCCAGCAGCTCCGGGACTAGCATCTACAATGAGCAGTTCTTC. Protein sequence: CASSSGTSIYNEQFF.

The rearrangement links TRBV2 to TRBJ2-1, with D perhaps TRBD2 (6 bases). Trimming shortened V by 2 bases and J by 6 bases, and 14 bases separated the two germline ends. The germline gives CDR1 SNHLY, CDR2 FYNNEI. There are 15 residues in the CDR3. The chain's CDR3 is CASSEWDFGSNEQFF. For the CDR3, the DNA is TGTGCCAGCAGTGAATGGGACTTTGGATCCAATGAGCAGTTCTTC.

The chain is built from TRBV6-1 and TRBJ2-3; no clear D gene. This CDR3 has 14 amino acids. Deletions cut 2 bases from V and 4 bases from J, with 10 bases between. Per germline, CDR1 MNHNS and CDR2 SASEGT. The CDR3 DNA reads as TGTGCCAGCAGTGAAAGGAAACGTGCAGATACGCAGTATTTT. It encodes CASSERKRADTQYF.

This rearrangement joins TRBV10-3 to TRBJ1-6; the D is unclear. From germline, CDR1 is ENHRY and CDR2 SYGVKD. CDR3 length equals 12 residues. V was trimmed by 0 bases and J by 17 bases, leaving 11 bases between them. CDR3 sequence reads: CAISESSYSIHF. CDR3 DNA sequence: TGTGCCATCAGTGAGTCGAGTTACAGTATCCACTTT.

This CDR3 reads CASSVPAAINEQFF. CDR3 sequence (DNA): TGTGCCAGCAGTGTCCCAGCGGCAATCAATGAGCAGTTCTTC. The chain links TRBV28 to TRBJ2-1, with a possible D match to TRBD2 (5 bases). There are 14 residues in the CDR3. Germline V gene sequence: CDR1 MDHEN, CDR2 SYDVKM. V lost 5 bases, J lost 6 bases, and 14 bases lay in between.